This TCR beta chain comes out of a study of cytomegalovirus exposure and HLA in healthy donors. The study's findings and limits: In a later analysis, the majority of CMV-associated beta chains seemingly showed HLA restriction. As a later analysis showed, several of the most significant clusters appeared to be linked to common viral pathogens.

The study ran its PCR with 60 Vbeta and 13 Jbeta primers. Libraries were prepared by immunoSEQ multiplex PCR; TCRdb keeps only in-frame clonotypes and omits some of them. The sample carries 200,000 to 250,000 clones, 82% recorded once. In its sample, this clone was seen once. Its antigen is unidentified. Input material: PBMCs. This sequence was found in a woman aged 35 to 49 in good health and CMV-seropositive.

CDR3 region: CASRKGGGEGNTIYF. The CDR3 DNA reads as TGCGCCAGCAGGAAGGGAGGGGGGGAAGGAAACACCATATATTTT. This chain joins TRBV10-2 and TRBJ1-3; D perhaps matches TRBD1 (6 bases). This CDR3 is 15 amino acids long. Germline V gene data show CDR1 as WSHSY and CDR2 as SAAADI. V was trimmed by 6 bases and J by 4 bases, leaving 16 bases between them.